This TCR beta chain was profiled in a study of shared clonotypes between healthy human individuals. This clone was observed a single time. What it binds is not known. General observations from the study: Only blood underwent sampling, and tissue repertoires likely differ.

Measured with immunoSEQ multiplex PCR; TCRdb has only the in-frame clones, and not every one. The data show 1.4 million or so clones, approximately 98.5% seen once. Both subsets, CD45RA+ naive and CD45RA-negative memory, were split from the CD4+ cells. V shed 0 bases, J shed 2 bases, and the junction held 8 bases outside the gene matches. The length of the CDR3 is 16 residues. Germline-derived CDR1 and CDR2 are SGHRS and YFSETQ. Input material: naive CD4+ T cells sorted from blood. Subset given: CD45RA+ positively selected. The chain joins TRBV5-1 to TRBJ2-7, with TRBD2 matching over 7 bases. The receptor was isolated from a man aged 30 to 39 in good health. DNA of the CDR3: TGCGCCAGCAGCTTGGCCGAAAGCGGGACCCCCTACGAGCAGTACTTC. Its protein product is CASSLAESGTPYEQYF.